These 8 T cell receptor beta chains share one sample of origin, sequenced in a study of blood T cells in healthy people across ages. Primed by a sample-barcoded 5' primer and a J-beta primer mix, a second PCR proceeded for 7 to 11 cycles. TCRdb re-called the 5' RACE reads with MiXCR, one entry per CDR3 protein. The sample holds about 930,000 distinct CDR3 sequences, 25% to 35% seen once. This same sample was also taken into another study, of T cells of mothers and their children.

Sample: blood. The source of these receptors is a woman between 40 and 50 years old in good health.

The chain has TRBV5-1 and TRBJ2-1; 9 bases map to TRBD1. V trimming: 3 bases; J trimming: 4 bases; junction bases outside the gene matches: 8. The CDR3 is made up of 16 amino acids. Germline V gene lookup returns CDR1 SGHRS and CDR2 YFSETQ. The CDR3 spells CASSSGGTGSYNEQFF. The DNA of the CDR3 is TGCGCCAGCAGCTCCGGGGGGACAGGGAGTTACAATGAGCAGTTCTTC. The full variable domain, its missing parts supplied by reference TRBV5-1 and TRBJ2-1, is KAGVTQTPRYLIKTRGQQVTLSCSPISGHRSVSWYQQTPGQGLQFLFEYFSETQRNKGNFPGRFSGRQFSNSRSEMNVSTLELGDSALYLCASSSGGTGSYNEQFFGPGTRLTVL.

CDR3 nucleotides: TGCGCCAGCAGCCAAGACGGGACAGGGGGCTCTTTGGATGAGCAGTTCTTC. The encoded protein is CASSQDGTGGSLDEQFF. The V call is TRBV4-3, the J call TRBJ2-1, with TRBD1 identical over 12 bases. The germline CDR1 and CDR2 sequences are LGHNA and YSLEER. The CDR3 has 17 amino acids. The V gene end was trimmed by 0 bases and the J gene end by 8 bases; junction bases not matched to a gene: 8.

The V and J genes are TRBV5-4 and TRBJ1-2, with TRBD1 matching over 11 bases. V shed 5 bases and J 4 bases; nucleotides not matched to a gene: 4. The CDR3 contains 14 residues. Per the germline V gene, CDR1 is SGHNT and CDR2 is YYREEE (reference sequence). CDR3 DNA sequence: TGTGCCAGCAGACGGACAGGGGGCCTCTATGGCTACACCTTC. This gives the protein CASRRTGGLYGYTF.

V usage is TRBV6-5 and J usage is TRBJ1-1; a possible D gene is TRBD1 (5 bases). The CDR3 has 15 residues. Germline V gives CDR1 MNHEY, CDR2 SVGAGI. Trimming left V 0 bases short and J 4 bases short, with 12 bases between. For the CDR3, the DNA is TGTGCCAGCAGTTACTCGGGAATTGGGGGCACTGAAGCTTTCTTT. Amino acid sequence: CASSYSGIGGTEAFF.

This clonotype was detected ten times or more. CDR3 residues: CASSRTDRDEQFF. For the CDR3, the DNA is TGTGCCAGCAGCCGGACAGATAGGGATGAGCAGTTCTTC. The genes are TRBV7-9 and TRBJ2-1; D might be TRBD1 (6 bases). The CDR3 spans 13 residues. The germline gives CDR1 SEHNR, CDR2 FQNEAQ (reference sequence). Trimming stripped 5 bases from V and 8 bases from J, with 13 bases between.

CDR3 residues: CASTLNVGSGYTF. The CDR3 DNA is TGTGCCAGCACCCTAAATGTGGGGAGTGGCTACACCTTC. V usage is TRBV28 and J usage is TRBJ1-2; D call uncertain. Germline V gene lookup returns CDR1 MDHEN and CDR2 SYDVKM. The CDR3 has 13 residues. Trimming stripped 7 bases from V and 7 bases from J, with 16 bases between.

The J gene is TRBJ1-5, the V gene TRBV27; D perhaps matches TRBD1 (5 bases). Trimming removed 5 bases at V and 2 bases at J, with 16 bases between. Germline V gives CDR1 MNHEY, CDR2 SMNVEV (reference sequence). The CDR3 sequence is 16 residues long. CDR3 protein: CASSVTGGSGNQPQHF. The DNA of the CDR3 is TGTGCCAGCAGTGTCACGGGGGGTTCGGGCAATCAGCCCCAGCATTTT.

This clonotype appeared a few times. The genes are TRBV10-3 and TRBJ2-3; no firm D call. The CDR3 covers 15 residues. Germline loops: CDR1 ENHRY, CDR2 SYGVKD. The ends were cut back, 0 bases at V and 6 bases at J, with 13 bases in the middle. This chain's CDR3 is CAISESTVRSDTQYF. The CDR3, as DNA: TGTGCCATCAGTGAGTCGACCGTCAGGTCGGATACGCAGTATTTT.